This T cell receptor (beta chain) appears in the sequencing data of a study of T cells in Graves' hyperthyroidism and ophthalmopathy. Study at large: Peripheral blood collection took place at initial diagnosis, before any treatment. Notes on the study in general: Model output signaled ophthalmopathy a median 6.5 months ahead of onset. Most thyroid-expanded clonotypes above 0.001 were also found in blood.

Worth noting for this clonotype: The antigen is not known.

It was RNA transcripts that yielded the amplified TCR beta CDR3 regions. The HTBI set primed first-round TCR CDR3 RT-PCR. TCRdb fed the multiplex PCR reads into MiXCR, producing one record per CDR3 protein. The repertoire consists of approximately 490,000 distinct CDR3 sequences, with around a fifth occurring once and the leading ten covering under 55%. An approximately 9.4 ml volume of fresh peripheral blood provided the PBMCs. Germline loops: CDR1 LGHNT, CDR2 FRNRAP. The CDR3 contains 15 residues. The V end was cut by 2 bases, the J end by 3 bases, with 14 bases between. The sequence came from a woman in her 70s with Graves' ophthalmopathy. V gene TRBV12-5 combines with J gene TRBJ2-7, with D tentatively TRBD2 (6 bases). The sample consisted of blood. Written as DNA, the CDR3 is TGTGCTAGTGGTTTGTCCCTGACGGACTACTACGAGCAGTACTTC. Translating it yields CASGLSLTDYYEQYF.